This TCR beta chain was recorded in a study of early T cells in non-severe SARS-CoV-2 infection. The CDR3 runs to 17 residues. Trimming shortened V by 3 bases and J by 0 bases, and 18 bases separated the two germline ends. Germline-derived CDR1 and CDR2 are SGHAT and FQNNGV. This clonotype was counted many times. TCRdb itself ran the 5' RACE reads through MiXCR, one entry per CDR3 protein. The sample contains 39,000 or so distinct CDR3 sequences, 5.5% of which appear only once. Sample: whole blood, taken at baseline. This TCR was sampled from an adult who was a healthcare worker with PCR-confirmed SARS-CoV-2 infection or an uninfected control (not recorded which). The genes are TRBV11-2 and TRBJ2-7, with D perhaps matching TRBD1 (6 bases). In nucleotides, the CDR3 is TGTGCCAGCAGCTTTGCCAGGGGACCGAATTTCTCCTACGAGCAGTACTTC. It specifies CASSFARGPNFSYEQYF.